The 15 T cell receptor beta chains below all came from one sample that was sequenced in a study of blood T cell repertoires in COVID-19. Generated by immunoSEQ multiplex PCR, the TCRdb table keeps only in-frame clones and is missing some. The data hold about 190,000 clones, with 90% observed a single time. The sequenced sample consisted of peripheral blood. The receptors stem from a middle-aged man with acute or convalescent COVID-19.

This chain joins TRBV18 and TRBJ2-7; TRBD1 aligns across 9 bases. The CDR3 has 15 amino acids. V shed 0 bases, J shed 1 base, and the junction held 1 base outside the gene matches. Germline CDR1 is KGHSH and CDR2 is LQKENI. CDR3 loop: CASSPPGTGSYEQYF. CDR3 coding DNA: TGTGCCAGCTCACCACCCGGGACAGGGTCCTACGAGCAGTACTTC. Combining the CDR3 with reference TRBV18 and TRBJ2-7 gives the whole variable domain NAGVMQNPRHLVRRRGQEARLRCSPMKGHSHVYWYRQLPEEGLKFMVYLQKENIIDESGMPKERFSAEFPKEGPSILRIQQVVRGDSAAYFCASSPPGTGSYEQYFGPGTRLTVT.

The sample holds one count of this clone. Here the CDR3 DNA reads TGTGCCAGCAGCTACCCTGCCAACGTGACTGTGGGCACTGAAGCTTTCTTT. This encodes CASSYPANVTVGTEAFF. The chain uses TRBV7-2 and TRBJ1-1; D gene ambiguous. Deletions cut 4 bases from V and 4 bases from J, with 22 bases between. Germline V gene lookup returns CDR1 SGHTA and CDR2 FQGNSA. CDR3 length: 17 residues.

The chain combines TRBV27 with TRBJ1-2; maybe TRBD1 (6 bases). With 2 bases removed from V and 4 bases from J, the gap between germline ends came to 14 bases. Germline V gives CDR1 MNHEY, CDR2 SMNVEV (reference sequence). The CDR3 contains 15 residues. CDR3 nucleotides: TGTGCCAGCAGTTTAATTGCAGGGGTCGTCTATGGCTACACCTTC. Residues: CASSLIAGVVYGYTF.

The DNA for the CDR3 is TGTGCCAGCGGGACTCCAGACACAGATACGCAGTATTTT. Translated, it gives CASGTPDTDTQYF. The rearrangement links TRBV19 to TRBJ2-3; tentative D call: TRBD2 (6 bases). CDR1 and CDR2 from the germline V gene are LNHDA and SQIVND (reference sequence). V lost 9 bases and J 2 bases, leaving 12 bases between the germline ends. This CDR3 comprises 13 residues. The entire variable domain, with the rest obtained from reference TRBV19 and TRBJ2-3, is as follows: DGGITQSPKYLFRKEGQNVTLSCEQNLNHDAMYWYRQDPGQGLRLIYYSQIVNDFQKGDIAEGYSVSREKKESFPLTVTSAQKNPTAFYLCASGTPDTDTQYFGPGTRLTVL.

The table lists this clone with a count of one. This chain links TRBV3-1 (or the pseudogene TRBV3-2) with TRBJ2-3, with 10 bases that match TRBD2. The CDR3 consists of 17 residues. The germline V gene encodes CDR1 LGHDT and CDR2 YNNKEL (reference sequence). V shed 5 bases and J 2 bases; nucleotides not matched to a gene: 10. CDR3 sequence reads: CASSTRASGGPTDTQYF. CDR3 DNA sequence: TGTGCCAGCAGCACAAGGGCTAGCGGGGGACCCACAGATACGCAGTATTTT.

V gene TRBV21-1 combines with J gene TRBJ2-7; no DNA check was done on the table's D call, TRBD1. TRBV21-1 counts as a pseudogene. CDR3 size: 15 residues. For the CDR3, the DNA is TGTGCCAGCAGCAAAGGGGGCAGGCGACCTAGGGAGCAGTACGTC. Translated, it gives CASSKGGRRPREQYV.

This chain connects TRBV7-8 to TRBJ1-6, with D perhaps TRBD1 (6 bases). CDR1 and CDR2 from the germline V gene are SGHVS and FQNEAQ. This CDR3 contains 15 residues. V lost 1 base and J lost 7, with 11 bases in between. In DNA, the CDR3 is TGTGCCAGCAGCTTAGGAGGGGGTTCGAATTCACCCCTCCACTTT. It yields the protein CASSLGGGSNSPLHF.

This chain uses TRBV12-5 with TRBJ1-2; D is unresolved. This CDR3 region has 12 residues. V was pared by 3 bases and J by 4 bases, with 6 bases between. From germline, CDR1 is LGHNT and CDR2 FRNRAP. The DNA for the CDR3 is TGTGCTAGTGGTTTCGTCGGCTATGGCTACACCTTC. This codes for CASGFVGYGYTF.

V usage is TRBV7-9 and J usage is TRBJ2-3; 9 bases agree with TRBD2. Looked up from germline, CDR1 is SEHNR and CDR2 is FQNEAQ (reference sequence). J lost 6 bases, V lost 1 base, and 17 bases had no gene match. The CDR3 spans 19 residues. CDR3 nucleotides: TGTGCCAGCAGCTTAGAAGTATGGGTCGGCGGGGGGGAGCTGGATACGCAGTATTTT. Amino acid sequence: CASSLEVWVGGGELDTQYF.

The CDR3 is CASSLTSSLLNEQFF. CDR3 nucleotide sequence: TGTGCCAGCAGCCTCACTAGTAGCTTATTGAATGAGCAGTTCTTC. The chain carries TRBV7-3 and TRBJ2-1, with D maybe TRBD2 (5 bases). This CDR3 comprises 15 residues. Trimming pared 5 bases from V and 7 bases from J, leaving 18 bases between. Germline loops: CDR1 SGHTA, CDR2 FQGTGA.

This clone was seen a single time. This chain uses TRBV2 with TRBJ2-5; D might be TRBD1 (6 bases). This CDR3 spans 14 amino acids. Germline values: CDR1 SNHLY, CDR2 FYNNEI. Trimming pared 10 bases from V and 5 bases from J, leaving 20 bases between. DNA of the CDR3: TGTGCCACCACTACGGACAGCTGGTGGGAGACCCAGTACTTC. Amino acids: CATTTDSWWETQYF.

The rearrangement links TRBV28 to TRBJ1-1; D is possibly TRBD1 (6 bases). The CDR3 is 16 amino acids. The germline CDR1 and CDR2 sequences are MDHEN and SYDVKM. The V end was cut by 3 bases, the J end by 5 bases, with 19 bases between. The CDR3 DNA is TGTGCCAGCAGTTTTGCGGGGGCGATGGGGTTGACTGAAGCTTTCTTT. It codes for CASSFAGAMGLTEAFF.

The chain has TRBV28 and TRBJ1-2; possibly TRBD1 for D (5 bases). CDR1 is MDHEN and CDR2 is SYDVKM in the germline V gene. The CDR3 covers 12 residues. Trimming took 7 bases from V and 6 from J, leaving 12 bases between them. CDR3 bases: TGTGCCAGCAAGCCAGGGTTCAATGGCTACACCTTC. As protein: CASKPGFNGYTF.

The chain employs TRBV18 and TRBJ2-2; 13 nucleotides line up with TRBD2. CDR3 size: 21 residues. V lost 0 bases to trimming and J lost 1 base; unmatched junction nucleotides: 11. Germline V gene sequence: CDR1 KGHSH, CDR2 LQKENI. CDR3 residues: CASSPPGLAGHPPLNTGELFF. The CDR3 DNA follows: TGTGCCAGCTCACCACCGGGACTAGCGGGGCATCCCCCGCTGAACACCGGGGAGCTGTTTTTT. Full variable domain (outside the CDR3, taken from reference TRBV18 and TRBJ2-2): NAGVMQNPRHLVRRRGQEARLRCSPMKGHSHVYWYRQLPEEGLKFMVYLQKENIIDESGMPKERFSAEFPKEGPSILRIQQVVRGDSAAYFCASSPPGLAGHPPLNTGELFFGEGSRLTVL.

The chain combines TRBV14 with TRBJ2-7; TRBD1 matches at 10 bases. CDR3 length: 16 residues. Germline-derived CDR1 and CDR2 are SGHDN and FVKESK. V shed 4 bases and J 5 bases; nucleotides not matched to a gene: 11. The CDR3 is CASSPFRGQGSHEQYF. CDR3 nucleotides: TGTGCCAGCAGCCCTTTTCGGGGACAGGGGTCACACGAGCAGTACTTC.